The present T cell receptor (beta chain) was sequenced within a study of T cell responses to AZD1222 COVID-19 vaccine. The germline gives CDR1 MNHNS, CDR2 SASEGT. This CDR3 region has 17 residues. Losses at the gene ends were 4 bases for V and 4 bases for J; bases not matched to a gene: 12. Only in-frame clones appear in the TCRdb table, and some are missing; sequencing was by immunoSEQ multiplex PCR. In the table there are more than 95,000 clones, 91% of which are singletons. General study findings and limits: Donors were chiefly white British, with a greater number of females, and clonal diversity was perhaps underestimated. Baseline serology detected seropositivity in only six AZD1222 recipients. Every sample of the repertoires postdated the peak T cell response. Spike-specific TCR breadth and depth rose after two AZD1222 doses.

Points on this clone: What it binds is not known.

This receptor was taken from an adult in good health. V is TRBV6-1 and J is TRBJ2-2, with 7 bases aligning to TRBD1. The specimen was peripheral blood, collected on day 0 of AZD1222 vaccination. CDR3 sequence: CASSVFKTGLSTGELFF. CDR3 nucleotides: TGTGCCAGCAGTGTCTTCAAGACAGGGTTAAGCACCGGGGAGCTGTTTTTT.